This TCR beta chain emerged from a study of blood T cell repertoires in COVID-19. The CDR3 is 14 residues long. Looked up from germline, CDR1 is SGHTS and CDR2 is YDEGEE. V lost 1 base and J 4 bases, leaving 11 bases between the germline ends. Method: immunoSEQ multiplex PCR; TCRdb's copy keeps in-frame clones and lacks some. The table includes fewer than 150,000 clones, about 85% detected once. The TCR was taken from a man aged 45 to 65 with acute or convalescent COVID-19. V usage is TRBV5-8 and J usage is TRBJ1-2; D unresolved. The sequenced sample consisted of peripheral blood. CDR3 DNA sequence: TGTGCCAGCAGCTTGCACAGCATCCTCTATGGCTACACCTTC. It specifies CASSLHSILYGYTF.